This T cell receptor (beta chain) came from a study of T-cell memory formation after mild COVID-19. Study-wide background: In these data, TCR clusters were largely donor specific.

This clonotype came up a few times. Its antigen is unidentified. Germline V lookup: CDR1 SEHNR, CDR2 FQNEAQ (reference sequence). V lost 4 bases to trimming and J lost 2 bases, with 11 bases between them. The CDR3 sequence is 15 residues long. Notes on the study in general: Of the contracting clones, CD4+ ones lay mainly in CM and EM, and CD8+ ones in EMRA. Among clones contracting day 15 to 85, CD4/CD8 was balanced, whereas later expanders leaned CD4+.

The TCR alpha and TCR beta cDNA libraries, bearing sample barcodes and UMIs, were generated by 5'RACE using constant-segment primers. TCRdb reanalysed the 5' RACE reads using MiXCR and keeps one entry per CDR3 protein. The sample lists 340,000 or so distinct CDR3 sequences; 10% to 15% were seen once. The sequence derives from a young man who had mild COVID-19 (a few samples of this study predate the infection). Cell type and time point are not known. The sequencing input was PBMCs or a T cell subset sorted from them (not recorded which). V is TRBV7-9 and J is TRBJ2-2, with D unresolved. Here the CDR3 reads CASSSRVGNTGELFF. In DNA, the CDR3 is TGTGCCAGCAGCTCCCGTGTAGGAAACACCGGGGAGCTGTTTTTT.